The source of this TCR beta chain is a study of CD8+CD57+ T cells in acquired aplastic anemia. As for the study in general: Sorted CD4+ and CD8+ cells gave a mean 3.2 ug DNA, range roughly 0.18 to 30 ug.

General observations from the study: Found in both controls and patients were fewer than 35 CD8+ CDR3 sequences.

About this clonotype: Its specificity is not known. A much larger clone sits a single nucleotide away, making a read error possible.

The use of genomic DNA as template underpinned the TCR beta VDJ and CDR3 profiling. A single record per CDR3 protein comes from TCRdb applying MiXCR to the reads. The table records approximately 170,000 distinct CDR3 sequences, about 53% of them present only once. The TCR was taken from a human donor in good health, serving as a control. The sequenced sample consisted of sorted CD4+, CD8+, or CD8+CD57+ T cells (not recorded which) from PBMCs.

The CDR3 loop reads CASHRDLSFYEQYF. The CDR3 region has the DNA TGTGCCAGCCACCGGGACTTAAGCTTCTACGAGCAGTACTTC. The J gene is TRBJ2-7, the V gene TRBV6-2 or TRBV6-3, with D perhaps TRBD2 (6 bases). Germline CDR1 MNHEY, CDR2 SVGEGT. This CDR3 comprises 14 residues. Between the trimmed V and J ends, which lost 8 bases and 3 bases, there was a span of 17 bases.